The T cell receptor (beta chain) under discussion was sequenced for a study of Graves' ophthalmopathy and Graves' hyperthyroidism. RNA served as the template for amplifying TCR beta CDR3 regions. First-round RT-PCR with HTBI primers preceded a second-round multiplex PCR. TCRdb ran MiXCR on the multiplex PCR reads and lists one entry per CDR3 protein. Here the sample spans just over 400,000 distinct CDR3 sequences, under 25% being singletons. Regarding the study as a whole: Most expanded thyroid clonotypes above 0.001 frequency also appeared in blood.

The germline gives CDR1 LNHDA, CDR2 SQIVND (reference sequence). CDR3 size: 15 residues. The junction had 9 bases not matched to a gene; V was cut back by 5 bases and J by 5 bases. In regard to this clonotype: What it recognizes is unknown.

The chain carries TRBV19 and TRBJ1-5, with 7 positions matching TRBD1. Material: peripheral blood. The TCR comes from a woman under 30 with stable Graves' hyperthyroidism. The CDR3 is CASSLGSGGHQPQHF. The DNA for the CDR3 is TGTGCCAGTAGTTTAGGCTCAGGGGGTCATCAGCCCCAGCATTTT.